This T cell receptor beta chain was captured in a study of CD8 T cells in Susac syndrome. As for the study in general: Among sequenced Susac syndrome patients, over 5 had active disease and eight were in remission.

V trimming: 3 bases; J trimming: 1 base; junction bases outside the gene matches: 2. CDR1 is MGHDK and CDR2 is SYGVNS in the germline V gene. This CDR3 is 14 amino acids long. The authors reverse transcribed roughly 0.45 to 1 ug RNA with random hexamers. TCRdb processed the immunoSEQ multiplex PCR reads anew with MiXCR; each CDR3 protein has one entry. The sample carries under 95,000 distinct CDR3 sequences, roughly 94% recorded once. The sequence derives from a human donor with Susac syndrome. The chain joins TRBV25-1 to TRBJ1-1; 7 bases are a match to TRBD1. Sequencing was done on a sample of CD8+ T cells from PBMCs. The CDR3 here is CASSDHRGNTEAFF. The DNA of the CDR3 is TGTGCCAGCAGTGACCACAGGGGGAACACTGAAGCTTTCTTT.